The 17 T cell receptor beta chains below all came from one sample that was sequenced in a study of a mutant IDH1 vaccine in newly diagnosed glioma. The method was immunoSEQ multiplex PCR; TCRdb's version includes in-frame clones alone and lacks a portion of them. The sample includes fewer than 100,000 clones, 91% of them seen just once. Time point: week 5, during vaccination. The investigators gave 300 ug of mutant IDH1 20-mer peptide in each vaccine dose, together with topical imiquimod. Their cognate antigens are unknown. Sequencing was performed on PBMCs, taken from a glioma patient whose treatment included an IDH1 peptide vaccine. These receptors were collected from a woman in her forties or fifties with glioma.

The genes are TRBV12-5 and TRBJ2-3; no definite D call. This CDR3 is built from 14 residues. Between the trimmed V and J ends, which lost 1 base and 3 bases, there was a span of 8 bases. Germline-derived CDR1 and CDR2 are LGHNT and FRNRAP. CDR3 protein: CASGLGQETDTQYF. Here the CDR3 DNA reads TGTGCTAGTGGTTTGGGGCAGGAAACAGATACGCAGTATTTT.

The chain links TRBV5-1 to TRBJ1-2; possible D gene TRBD1, 5 bases. Germline CDR1 reads SGHRS; CDR2 reads YFSETQ. V lost 0 bases to trimming and J lost 3 bases, with 9 bases between them. This CDR3 region has 14 residues. CDR3 in DNA: TGCGCCAGCAGCTTGGTGCCGGGGGACTATGGCTACACCTTC. This translates into CASSLVPGDYGYTF.

The chain employs TRBV2 and TRBJ2-6; D is perhaps TRBD2 (6 bases). The V end was cut by 2 bases, the J end by 0 bases, with 11 bases between. The CDR3 covers 17 residues. Germline CDR1 and CDR2: SNHLY and FYNNEI. CDR3 DNA: TGTGCCAGCAGTGAAAATCGGGGGAACTCTGGGGCCAACGTCCTGACTTTC. It encodes CASSENRGNSGANVLTF.

This sequence joins TRBV7-9 and TRBJ1-2, with 10 bases matching TRBD1. The J segment lost 6 bases and the V segment lost 4 bases, leaving 8 bases of the junction unmatched. Germline assignment: CDR1 SEHNR and CDR2 FQNEAQ (reference sequence). This CDR3 comprises 15 residues. CDR3 bases: TGTGCCAGCAGCTCCCCTTCCGGGACAGGGGATGGCTACACCTTC. Translation: CASSSPSGTGDGYTF.

V usage is TRBV7-8 and J usage is TRBJ2-2; 8 bases fit TRBD2. CDR1 and CDR2 from the germline V gene are SGHVS and FQNEAQ. The CDR3 covers 14 residues. The ends lost 5 bases at V and 8 bases at J; junction bases unmatched: 7. CDR3 residues: CASSPGGVLGELFF. CDR3 nucleotides: TGTGCCAGCAGCCCCGGGGGGGTCCTGGGGGAGCTGTTTTTT.

The chain links TRBV6-5 to TRBJ2-5, with a possible D match to TRBD2 (6 bases). The CDR3 length is 14 residues. Germline CDR1 MNHEY, CDR2 SVGAGI. Trimming cost V 5 bases and J 5 bases, with 15 bases left between them. The CDR3 loop reads CASSHRGFRETQYF. The DNA for the CDR3 is TGTGCCAGCAGTCACCGGGGGTTCCGGGAGACCCAGTACTTC.

The J gene is TRBJ2-3, the V gene TRBV5-1; weak D call: TRBD2 (5 bases). The germline V and J ends were trimmed by 7 bases and 6 bases, with 9 bases remaining between them. CDR3 length: 11 amino acids. Germline CDR1 reads SGHRS; CDR2 reads YFSETQ. CDR3 bases: TGCGCCAGCCGCTCGGGGGATACGCAGTATTTT. This sequence encodes CASRSGDTQYF.

V and J are TRBV5-1 and TRBJ2-1; 14 bases are shared with TRBD2. Germline-derived CDR1 and CDR2 are SGHRS and YFSETQ. CDR3 length equals 16 residues. V gave up 0 bases and J gave up 6 bases; unmatched junction bases: 2. CDR3 DNA: TGCGCCAGCAGCTTGGTGGGACTAGCGGGAGTCAATGAGCAGTTCTTC. Encoded protein: CASSLVGLAGVNEQFF.

This clone was seen a single time. V gene TRBV30 combines with J gene TRBJ1-6, with 7 bases fitting TRBD1. The CDR3 has 13 amino acids. CDR1 is GTSNPN, CDR2 SVGIG, per germline (reference sequence). The ends lost 7 bases at V and 14 bases at J; junction bases unmatched: 14. CDR3 sequence (DNA): TGTGCCTATTCCGGGACAGTGGCGGGGTCCCTCCACTTT. It translates to CAYSGTVAGSLHF.

The count of this clone is one. This chain joins TRBV6-6 and TRBJ2-7; D is unclear. The V gene's germline CDR1 is MNHNY and CDR2 SVGAGI (reference sequence). The V end lost 5 bases, the J end lost 4 bases, and 15 bases lay between the germline ends. CDR3 length equals 14 residues. CDR3 sequence: CASSRRHLLYEQYF. DNA for the CDR3: TGTGCCAGCAGTCGACGACACCTCTTATACGAGCAGTACTTC.

This clone has more than one count but fewer than ten. This chain connects TRBV5-1 to TRBJ2-5, with D perhaps being TRBD1 or TRBD2 (5 bases each). CDR1 SGHRS and CDR2 YFSETQ come from the germline V gene. The ends were cut back, 2 bases at V and 7 bases at J, with 30 bases in the middle. The CDR3 covers 19 residues. CDR3 sequence reads: CASSFSGDFGGASQGTQYF. The CDR3, as DNA: TGCGCCAGCAGCTTTTCCGGCGACTTTGGAGGAGCGAGCCAGGGGACCCAGTACTTC.

CDR3 nucleotide sequence: TGTGCCAGCACCCAGGGAGGTACAGATACGCAGTATTTT. Translation: CASTQGGTDTQYF. This chain joins TRBV7-9 and TRBJ2-3; D may be TRBD2 (6 bases). The germline V and J ends were trimmed by 7 bases and 3 bases, with 11 bases remaining between them. The CDR3 loop spans 13 amino acids. CDR1 is SEHNR, CDR2 FQNEAQ, per germline (reference sequence).

The chain employs TRBV15 and TRBJ2-5; unclear D gene. With 0 bases removed from V and 3 bases from J, the gap between germline ends came to 11 bases. The CDR3 loop spans 15 amino acids. Germline lookup yields CDR1 LNHNV and CDR2 YYDKDF (reference sequence). The CDR3 region is CATSRESYPEETQYF. DNA for the CDR3: TGTGCCACCAGCAGAGAGAGCTATCCCGAAGAGACCCAGTACTTC. Drawing the rest from reference TRBV15 and TRBJ2-5, the complete variable domain is DAMVIQNPRYQVTQFGKPVTLSCSQTLNHNVMYWYQQKSSQAPKLLFHYYDKDFNNEADTPDNFQSRRPNTSFCFLDIRSPGLGDTAMYLCATSRESYPEETQYFGPGTRLLVL.

The chain couples TRBV2 to TRBJ2-5, with TRBD1 identical over 8 bases. Unmatched junction bases numbered 7, after V lost 6 bases and J lost 4 bases. Per the germline V gene, CDR1 is SNHLY and CDR2 is FYNNEI. The CDR3 loop spans 14 amino acids. Here the CDR3 reads CASRLQGAGETQYF. The DNA for the CDR3 is TGTGCCAGCAGACTCCAGGGGGCGGGAGAGACCCAGTACTTC.

The chain employs TRBV6-6 and TRBJ1-4; D not certain. The CDR3 length is 15 residues. Trimming left V 6 bases short and J 8 bases short, with 19 bases between. The germline V gene has CDR1 MNHNY and CDR2 SVGAGI (reference sequence). The CDR3: CASRSLPSGEEKLFF. The DNA for the CDR3 is TGTGCCAGCAGGTCCCTTCCGAGTGGCGAAGAAAAACTGTTTTTT.

The chain carries TRBV28 and TRBJ2-5; D is unresolved. Germline CDR1 and CDR2: MDHEN and SYDVKM. Trimming removed 2 bases at V and 1 base at J, with 8 bases between. This CDR3 comprises 14 residues. The CDR3 DNA reads TGTGCCAGCAGTTTAGATAGACCCCAAGAGACCCAGTACTTC. Translated, it gives CASSLDRPQETQYF.

The chain is built from TRBV6-1 and TRBJ2-7; TRBD1 matches 8 bases. CDR3 size: 13 residues. The germline V gene encodes CDR1 MNHNS and CDR2 SASEGT. Trimming took 6 bases from V and 4 from J; bases not matched to a gene: 5. The CDR3 spells CASRDRQGYEQYF. The DNA for the CDR3 is TGTGCCAGCAGGGATAGACAGGGGTACGAGCAGTACTTC.